This T cell receptor beta chain was found in a study of T cell clones after liver transplantation. Overall study: Without induction therapy, subjects received standard immunosuppression until 12-24 months post-transplant. Patients counted as tolerant after at least one year off all immunosuppression, enzymes not exceeding twice normal.

This clone has more than one count but fewer than ten. The antigen is unknown. Study-level points and caveats: Post-transplant time points were not standardized, so conclusions are preliminary. A larger donor-reactive than third-party decline suggested partial antigen-specific deletion.

Only in-frame clones appear in the TCRdb table, and some are missing; sequencing was by immunoSEQ multiplex PCR. The table includes about 85,000 clones, roughly 80% detected once. The CDR3 covers 12 residues. V lost 7 bases, J lost 6 bases, and 12 bases lay in between. The V gene's germline CDR1 is MNHNS and CDR2 SASEGT. The sequencing used CD4+ T cells from blood, collected 46 months after liver transplant. The gene calls are TRBV6-1 and TRBJ1-2, with D possibly TRBD1 on 5 matching bases. The receptor comes from a human patient who received a liver transplant. Part of the T cell pool may stem from the graft donor. CDR3 DNA sequence: TGTGCCAGCACTCCAGGGAGACATGGCTACACCTTC. This translates into CASTPGRHGYTF.